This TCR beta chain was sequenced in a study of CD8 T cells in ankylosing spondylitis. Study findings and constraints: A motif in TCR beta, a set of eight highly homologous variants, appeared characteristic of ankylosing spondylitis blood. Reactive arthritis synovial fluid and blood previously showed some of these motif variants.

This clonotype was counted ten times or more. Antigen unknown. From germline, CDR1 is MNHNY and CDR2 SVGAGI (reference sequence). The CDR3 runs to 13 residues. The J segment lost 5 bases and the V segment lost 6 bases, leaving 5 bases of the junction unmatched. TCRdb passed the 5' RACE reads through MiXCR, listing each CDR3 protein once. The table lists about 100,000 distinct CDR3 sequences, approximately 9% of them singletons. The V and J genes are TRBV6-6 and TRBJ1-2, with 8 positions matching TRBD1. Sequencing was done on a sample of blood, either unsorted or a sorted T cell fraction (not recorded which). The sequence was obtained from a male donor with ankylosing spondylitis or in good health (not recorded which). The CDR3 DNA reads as TGTGCCAGCAGCCATGGGACAGGTTATGGCTACACCTTC. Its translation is CASSHGTGYGYTF.